These 21 T cell receptor beta chains were sequenced from one sample in a study of response to subunit inactivated influenza vaccine. In TCRdb, the RT-PCR reads were re-called with MiXCR into one record per CDR3 protein. The data hold roughly 700,000 distinct CDR3 sequences, with more than 11% observed a single time. The sample was PBMCs from blood, taken around 14 days before vaccination. These receptors originate from a man aged 45 to 65 who received an inactivated influenza vaccine.

The V and J genes are TRBV4-1 and TRBJ2-7; D is unresolved. Trimming removed 0 bases from V and 2 bases from J, with 5 bases in between. The CDR3 has 13 residues. CDR1 and CDR2 from the germline V gene are MGHRA and YSYEKL. CDR3 DNA sequence: TGCGCCAGCAGCCAAGATCAGACCTACGAGCAGTACTTC. Translation: CASSQDQTYEQYF.

In this sample, this clonotype turned up a few times. V usage is TRBV12-3 or TRBV12-4 and J usage is TRBJ1-1; D is perhaps TRBD1 (5 bases). This CDR3 has 12 amino acids. Trimming removed 6 bases from V and 4 bases from J, with 9 bases in between. For the CDR3, the DNA is TGTGCCAGCAGCCAGGGTAGCACTGAAGCTTTCTTT. Protein product: CASSQGSTEAFF.

In its sample, this clonotype was seen many times. V and J are TRBV4-2 and TRBJ2-1; 8 nucleotides agree with TRBD2. The CDR3 spans 15 residues. Germline V gene sequence: CDR1 LGHNA, CDR2 YNFKEQ. The trim removed 1 base at V and 7 bases at J, leaving 6 bases unmatched. CDR3 DNA sequence: TGTGCCAGCAGCCAAGGTGCGGGAGGTCGAAATGAGCAGTTCTTC. It is translated as CASSQGAGGRNEQFF.

This clonotype was observed a handful of times. The chain links TRBV4-3 to TRBJ2-7; TRBD2 aligns across 9 bases. V shed 0 bases, J shed 3 bases, and the junction held 12 bases outside the gene matches. This CDR3 contains 18 residues. From germline, CDR1 is LGHNA and CDR2 YSLEER. The CDR3: CASSQDLAGRELDYEQYF. DNA for the CDR3: TGCGCCAGCAGCCAAGATCTAGCGGGAAGGGAGCTAGACTACGAGCAGTACTTC.

This clonotype was detected ten times or more. The chain's CDR3 is CATSRERRVATDTQYF. Written as DNA, the CDR3 is TGTGCCACCAGCAGAGAGAGGCGAGTAGCGACAGATACGCAGTATTTT. The chain is built from TRBV15 and TRBJ2-3; TRBD2 is a possible D gene (5 bases). The CDR3 contains 16 residues. Germline assignment: CDR1 LNHNV and CDR2 YYDKDF (reference sequence). The V and J ends lost 0 bases and 3 bases respectively, with 13 bases between them.

In this sample, this clonotype turned up a few times. This CDR3 reads CASSLTGTGRYGYTF. The CDR3 bases are TGTGCCAGCAGCTTAACCGGGACAGGGCGATATGGCTACACCTTC. This sequence joins TRBV11-2 and TRBJ1-2; 9 bases line up with TRBD1. Germline loops: CDR1 SGHAT, CDR2 FQNNGV. This CDR3 contains 15 residues. V was pared by 2 bases and J by 5 bases, with 6 bases of the junction left unmatched. Full variable domain (outside the CDR3, taken from reference TRBV11-2 and TRBJ1-2): EAGVAQSPRYKIIEKRQSVAFWCNPISGHATLYWYQQILGQGPKLLIQFQNNGVVDDSQLPKDRFSAERLKGVDSTLKIQPAKLEDSAVYLCASSLTGTGRYGYTFGSGTRLTVV.

The V and J genes are TRBV7-9 and TRBJ1-1; D call uncertain. Trimming took 4 bases from V and 4 from J, leaving 10 bases between them. The germline V gene encodes CDR1 SEHNR and CDR2 FQNEAQ (reference sequence). The CDR3 consists of 13 residues. The CDR3 DNA reads as TGTGCCAGCAGCTCCCAGAGGAGCACTGAAGCTTTCTTT. It encodes CASSSQRSTEAFF.

The gene calls are TRBV3-1 and TRBJ2-7, with 10 bases matching TRBD1. The trim removed 5 bases at V and 0 bases at J, leaving 4 bases unmatched. In germline, CDR1 is LGHDT, CDR2 YNNKEL (reference sequence). The CDR3 extends over 15 amino acids. The CDR3 loop is CASSAWDRGSYEQYF. The CDR3 nucleotides are TGTGCCAGCAGCGCATGGGACAGGGGCTCCTACGAGCAGTACTTC.

There are a few counts of this clonotype. The rearrangement joins TRBV12-3 or TRBV12-4 to TRBJ1-1; the match to TRBD1 covers 9 bases. This CDR3 is built from 15 residues. The junction had 6 bases not matched to a gene; V was cut back by 4 bases and J by 3 bases. CDR3 protein: CASSSGTGLYTEAFF. CDR3 in DNA: TGTGCCAGCAGTTCCGGGACAGGGCTGTACACTGAAGCTTTCTTT.

This clonotype came up a few times. The rearrangement uses TRBV6-5 and TRBJ2-7; TRBD1 might be the D (5 bases). Germline V gene sequence: CDR1 MNHEY, CDR2 SVGAGI. The ends were cut back, 2 bases at V and 6 bases at J, with 17 bases in the middle. The CDR3 covers 15 residues. CDR3 region: CASSYGRGSLGEQYF. In DNA form, the CDR3 reads TGTGCCAGCAGTTACGGTAGGGGCTCCCTCGGCGAGCAGTACTTC.

This clonotype was recorded a few times. The rearrangement links TRBV29-1 to TRBJ2-7; TRBD1 matches at 10 bases. Germline CDR1 reads SQVTM; CDR2 reads ANQGSEA. The CDR3 contains 11 residues. V was clipped by 6 bases and J by 5 bases; unmatched bases: 1. CDR3 nucleotides: TGCAGCGTGGGACAGGGGAACGAGCAGTACTTC. It is translated as CSVGQGNEQYF.

This clonotype was recorded many times. The rearrangement uses TRBV29-1 and TRBJ2-2; 8 nucleotides line up with TRBD1. Losses at the gene ends were 5 bases for V and 4 bases for J; bases not matched to a gene: 9. Germline loops: CDR1 SQVTM, CDR2 ANQGSEA. This CDR3 comprises 15 residues. CDR3 coding DNA: TGCAGCGTTCGCCCAGGGGGCGAAGGCACCGGGGAGCTGTTTTTT. This codes for CSVRPGGEGTGELFF.

This clonotype was seen at least ten times. The chain has TRBV20-1 and TRBJ2-7, with 9 positions matching TRBD1. This CDR3 region has 16 residues. Per germline, CDR1 DFQATT and CDR2 SNEGSKA (reference sequence). The V and J ends lost 0 bases and 5 bases, in that order; junction bases with no gene match: 11. CDR3 in DNA: TGCAGTGCTAGAGATCCAAGGACAGGGGAGATCCACGAGCAGTACTTC. Its protein is CSARDPRTGEIHEQYF.

This rearrangement joins TRBV15 to TRBJ1-2; D might be TRBD1 (5 bases). Trimming pared 1 base from V and 7 bases from J, leaving 16 bases between. Germline loops: CDR1 LNHNV, CDR2 YYDKDF (reference sequence). The CDR3 has 15 amino acids. The CDR3 spells CATSRAAASGGGYTF. The DNA for the CDR3 is TGTGCCACCAGCAGAGCGGCAGCCTCGGGGGGTGGCTACACCTTC.

The V gene is TRBV7-9, the J gene TRBJ2-3; perhaps TRBD1 as D (5 bases). Per the germline V gene, CDR1 is SEHNR and CDR2 is FQNEAQ (reference sequence). V was cut by 3 bases and J by 5 bases, with 12 bases left in between. This CDR3 contains 14 residues. CDR3 sequence (DNA): TGTGCCAGCAGCTTGGTCAGGGCGGAAGATACGCAGTATTTT. This codes for CASSLVRAEDTQYF.

This clonotype was found a few times. The V call is TRBV28, the J call TRBJ2-7, with D hard to call. CDR1 is MDHEN, CDR2 SYDVKM, per germline. This CDR3 region has 14 residues. V lost 7 bases to trimming and J lost 6 bases, with 19 bases between them. The CDR3 nucleotides are TGTGCCAGCACCCTCCCGGCGTTGAGTTCCGAGCAGTACTTC. It translates to CASTLPALSSEQYF.

The gene calls are TRBV7-2 and TRBJ2-7; D call uncertain. The CDR3 covers 12 residues. Germline V lookup: CDR1 SGHTA, CDR2 FQGNSA. V shed 0 bases and J shed 6 bases, with 6 bases lying between them. The DNA for the CDR3 is TGTGCCAGCAGCTTAGCGCTACCCGAGCAGTACTTC. Its protein is CASSLALPEQYF.

The sample holds a few counts of this clonotype. This chain joins TRBV19 and TRBJ2-3, with D maybe TRBD1 (7 bases). The germline V gene encodes CDR1 LNHDA and CDR2 SQIVND (reference sequence). The CDR3 spans 15 residues. The V end lost 9 bases, the J end lost 4 bases, and 20 bases lay between the germline ends. CDR3: CASRYAARGADTQYF. In DNA, the CDR3 is TGTGCCAGCCGGTACGCGGCCAGGGGGGCAGATACGCAGTATTTT.

The genes are TRBV20-1 and TRBJ2-7; possible D gene TRBD1, 5 bases. Germline assignment: CDR1 DFQATT and CDR2 SNEGSKA (reference sequence). Between the trimmed V and J ends, which lost 4 bases and 7 bases, there was a span of 23 bases. The CDR3 contains 15 residues. The chain's CDR3 is CSANGRQSNLREQYF. The CDR3 nucleotides read TGCAGTGCTAATGGCCGACAGTCTAATCTAAGGGAGCAGTACTTC.

V gene TRBV7-9 combines with J gene TRBJ1-2; perhaps TRBD1 as D (6 bases). Germline loops: CDR1 SEHNR, CDR2 FQNEAQ (reference sequence). The CDR3 contains 16 residues. Trimming took 0 bases from V and 6 from J, leaving 17 bases between them. The CDR3 here is CASSLAYRVLEDGYTF. DNA for the CDR3: TGTGCCAGCAGCTTAGCGTACAGGGTCCTAGAAGATGGCTACACCTTC.

The sample holds one count of this clonotype. The chain joins TRBV6-5 to TRBJ1-2; 9 nucleotides match TRBD1. Trimming cost V 2 bases and J 8 bases; bases outside gene matches: 12. CDR3 length equals 16 residues. Per germline, CDR1 MNHEY and CDR2 SVGAGI. CDR3: CASSYTLGQGMGGYTF. The CDR3 bases are TGTGCCAGCAGTTACACCCTTGGACAGGGGATGGGCGGCTACACCTTC.